The clone carrying this T cell receptor (beta chain) has just one count. The antigen is unknown. This sample is part of a study of T cell responses to AZD1222 COVID-19 vaccine. At the level of the study: Samples with a second dose at about 4 or about 12 weeks were pooled together. Study results and caveats: The donor group comprised mostly white British people and more females; the analysis possibly underestimated clonal diversity.

The CDR3 has 12 amino acids. Germline loops: CDR1 WNHNN, CDR2 SYGVQD (reference sequence). Trimming took 10 bases from V and 0 from J, leaving 9 bases between them. Clones were read by immunoSEQ multiplex PCR, and TCRdb kept only the in-frame ones, dropping some. The table has about 160,000 clones, about 90% seen once. The V and J genes are TRBV10-1 and TRBJ1-1, with D unclear. The sequencing used peripheral blood, collected on day 0 of AZD1222 vaccination. The sequence was obtained from an adult in good health. DNA of the CDR3: TGCGCCACCGGGAGAGTGAACACTGAAGCTTTCTTT. Translation: CATGRVNTEAFF.